This TCR beta chain was documented in a study of Tregs in tolerant kidney transplant recipients. Study observations and caveats: No direct test of biological reproducibility was done here. For some patients, primers changed over time, blocking nucleotide-level comparison. Antigen-driven expansion was suggested because donor-specific Tregs expanded more than all Tregs in tolerant patients.

The CDR3 consists of 13 residues. The germline V gene has CDR1 SQVTM and CDR2 ANQGSEA. V dropped 1 base and J dropped 5 bases, with 12 bases sitting between them. As for this clone: Its antigen remains unknown.

CD4+CD25+CD127- Tregs, CD4+CD25- non-Tregs, CD4 and CD8 cells were sorted. Sequencing was performed with immunoSEQ multiplex PCR; in TCRdb, only in-frame clones are kept and a portion is missing. The sample includes about 110,000 clones, around 90% seen only once; the top ten take roughly 0.31%. Sequenced material: CD4+ T cells from blood, taken before the transplant. The chain couples TRBV29-1 to TRBJ2-7; weak D call: TRBD2 (6 bases). The source of this sequence is a human donor who received a combined kidney and bone marrow transplant. The CDR3 coding sequence is TGCAGCGTTGAAGGACAGTCGGGGGACGAGCAGTACTTC. This translates into CSVEGQSGDEQYF.